This T cell receptor (beta chain) emerged from a study of blood T cell repertoires in COVID-19. The CDR3 is made up of 15 amino acids. The germline gives CDR1 SGHRS, CDR2 YFSETQ. The germline V and J ends were trimmed by 5 bases and 0 bases, with 11 bases remaining between them. Libraries were prepared by immunoSEQ multiplex PCR; TCRdb keeps only in-frame clonotypes and omits some of them. This sample has some 190,000 clones, with around 80% found just once. The sequenced sample was peripheral blood. The chain uses TRBV5-1 and TRBJ2-2; D perhaps matches TRBD1 (6 bases). This TCR was recovered from a human donor in a cohort sampled during active COVID-19. This chain's CDR3 is CASRPTGSNTGELFF. The CDR3 region has the DNA TGCGCCAGCAGGCCTACAGGGTCGAACACCGGGGAGCTGTTTTTT.